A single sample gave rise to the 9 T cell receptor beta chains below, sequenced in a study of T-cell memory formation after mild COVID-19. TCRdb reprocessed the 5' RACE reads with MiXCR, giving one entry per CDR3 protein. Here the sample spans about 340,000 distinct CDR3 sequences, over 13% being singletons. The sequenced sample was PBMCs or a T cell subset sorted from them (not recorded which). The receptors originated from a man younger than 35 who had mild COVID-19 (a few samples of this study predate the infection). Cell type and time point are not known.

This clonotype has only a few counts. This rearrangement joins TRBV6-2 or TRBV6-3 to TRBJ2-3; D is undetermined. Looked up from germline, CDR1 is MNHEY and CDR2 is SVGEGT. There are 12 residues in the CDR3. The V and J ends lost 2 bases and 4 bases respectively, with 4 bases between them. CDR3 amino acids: CASSYVADTQYF. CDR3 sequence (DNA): TGTGCCAGCAGTTACGTGGCAGATACGCAGTATTTT.

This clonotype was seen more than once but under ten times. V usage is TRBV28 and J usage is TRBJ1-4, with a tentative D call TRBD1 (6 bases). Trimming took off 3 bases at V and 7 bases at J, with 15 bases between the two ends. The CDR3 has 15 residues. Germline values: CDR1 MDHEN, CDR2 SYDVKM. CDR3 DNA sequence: TGTGCCAGCAGTTTTCTCACAGGGAGAATTGAAAAACTGTTTTTT. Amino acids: CASSFLTGRIEKLFF.

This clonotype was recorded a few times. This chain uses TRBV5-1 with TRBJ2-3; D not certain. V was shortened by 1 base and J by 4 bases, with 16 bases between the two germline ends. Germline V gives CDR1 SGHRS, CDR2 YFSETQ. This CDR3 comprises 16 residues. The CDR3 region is CASSLNGLMLADTQYF. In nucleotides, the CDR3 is TGCGCCAGCAGCTTGAACGGGCTGATGCTGGCAGATACGCAGTATTTT.

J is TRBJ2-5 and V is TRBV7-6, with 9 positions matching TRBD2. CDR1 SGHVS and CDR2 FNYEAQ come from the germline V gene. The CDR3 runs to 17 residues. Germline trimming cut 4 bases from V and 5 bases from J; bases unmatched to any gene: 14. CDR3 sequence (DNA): TGTGCCAGCAGCTCCCGGGGGGGCGGGGGGGCAGTTGAGACCCAGTACTTC. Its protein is CASSSRGGGGAVETQYF.

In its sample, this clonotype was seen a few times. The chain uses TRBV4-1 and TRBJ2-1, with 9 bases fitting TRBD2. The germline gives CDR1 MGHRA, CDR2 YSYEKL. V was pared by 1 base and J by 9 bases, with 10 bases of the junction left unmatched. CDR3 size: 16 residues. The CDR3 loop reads CASSQVGGGAVGEQFF. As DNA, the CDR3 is TGCGCCAGCAGCCAAGTCGGCGGGGGGGCAGTCGGTGAGCAGTTCTTC.

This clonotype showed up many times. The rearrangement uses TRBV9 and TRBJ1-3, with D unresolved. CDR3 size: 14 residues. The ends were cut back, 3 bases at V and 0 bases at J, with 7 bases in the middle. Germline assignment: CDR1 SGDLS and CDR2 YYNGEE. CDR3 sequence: CASSDEFSGNTIYF. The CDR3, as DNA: TGTGCCAGCAGCGATGAGTTCTCTGGAAACACCATATATTTT.

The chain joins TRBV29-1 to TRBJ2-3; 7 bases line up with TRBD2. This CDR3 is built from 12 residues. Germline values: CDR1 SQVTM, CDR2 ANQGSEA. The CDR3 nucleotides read TGCTGCGGACTAGATCTTACAGATACGCAGTATTTT. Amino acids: CCGLDLTDTQYF.

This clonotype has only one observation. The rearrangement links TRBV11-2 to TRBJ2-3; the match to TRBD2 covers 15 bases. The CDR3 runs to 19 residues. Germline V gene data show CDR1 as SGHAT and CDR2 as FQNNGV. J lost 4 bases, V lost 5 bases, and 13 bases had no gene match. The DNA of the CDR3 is TGTGCCAGCAGCCCTGGGACTAGCGGGGGGCCACTCCCCGCAGATACGCAGTATTTT. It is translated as CASSPGTSGGPLPADTQYF.

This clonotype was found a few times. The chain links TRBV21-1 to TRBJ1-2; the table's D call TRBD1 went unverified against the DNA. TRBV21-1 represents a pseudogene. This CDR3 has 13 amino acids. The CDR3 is CASRGTGGCGYTF. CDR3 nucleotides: TGTGCCAGCAGAGGGACAGGGGGCTGTGGCTACACCTTC.